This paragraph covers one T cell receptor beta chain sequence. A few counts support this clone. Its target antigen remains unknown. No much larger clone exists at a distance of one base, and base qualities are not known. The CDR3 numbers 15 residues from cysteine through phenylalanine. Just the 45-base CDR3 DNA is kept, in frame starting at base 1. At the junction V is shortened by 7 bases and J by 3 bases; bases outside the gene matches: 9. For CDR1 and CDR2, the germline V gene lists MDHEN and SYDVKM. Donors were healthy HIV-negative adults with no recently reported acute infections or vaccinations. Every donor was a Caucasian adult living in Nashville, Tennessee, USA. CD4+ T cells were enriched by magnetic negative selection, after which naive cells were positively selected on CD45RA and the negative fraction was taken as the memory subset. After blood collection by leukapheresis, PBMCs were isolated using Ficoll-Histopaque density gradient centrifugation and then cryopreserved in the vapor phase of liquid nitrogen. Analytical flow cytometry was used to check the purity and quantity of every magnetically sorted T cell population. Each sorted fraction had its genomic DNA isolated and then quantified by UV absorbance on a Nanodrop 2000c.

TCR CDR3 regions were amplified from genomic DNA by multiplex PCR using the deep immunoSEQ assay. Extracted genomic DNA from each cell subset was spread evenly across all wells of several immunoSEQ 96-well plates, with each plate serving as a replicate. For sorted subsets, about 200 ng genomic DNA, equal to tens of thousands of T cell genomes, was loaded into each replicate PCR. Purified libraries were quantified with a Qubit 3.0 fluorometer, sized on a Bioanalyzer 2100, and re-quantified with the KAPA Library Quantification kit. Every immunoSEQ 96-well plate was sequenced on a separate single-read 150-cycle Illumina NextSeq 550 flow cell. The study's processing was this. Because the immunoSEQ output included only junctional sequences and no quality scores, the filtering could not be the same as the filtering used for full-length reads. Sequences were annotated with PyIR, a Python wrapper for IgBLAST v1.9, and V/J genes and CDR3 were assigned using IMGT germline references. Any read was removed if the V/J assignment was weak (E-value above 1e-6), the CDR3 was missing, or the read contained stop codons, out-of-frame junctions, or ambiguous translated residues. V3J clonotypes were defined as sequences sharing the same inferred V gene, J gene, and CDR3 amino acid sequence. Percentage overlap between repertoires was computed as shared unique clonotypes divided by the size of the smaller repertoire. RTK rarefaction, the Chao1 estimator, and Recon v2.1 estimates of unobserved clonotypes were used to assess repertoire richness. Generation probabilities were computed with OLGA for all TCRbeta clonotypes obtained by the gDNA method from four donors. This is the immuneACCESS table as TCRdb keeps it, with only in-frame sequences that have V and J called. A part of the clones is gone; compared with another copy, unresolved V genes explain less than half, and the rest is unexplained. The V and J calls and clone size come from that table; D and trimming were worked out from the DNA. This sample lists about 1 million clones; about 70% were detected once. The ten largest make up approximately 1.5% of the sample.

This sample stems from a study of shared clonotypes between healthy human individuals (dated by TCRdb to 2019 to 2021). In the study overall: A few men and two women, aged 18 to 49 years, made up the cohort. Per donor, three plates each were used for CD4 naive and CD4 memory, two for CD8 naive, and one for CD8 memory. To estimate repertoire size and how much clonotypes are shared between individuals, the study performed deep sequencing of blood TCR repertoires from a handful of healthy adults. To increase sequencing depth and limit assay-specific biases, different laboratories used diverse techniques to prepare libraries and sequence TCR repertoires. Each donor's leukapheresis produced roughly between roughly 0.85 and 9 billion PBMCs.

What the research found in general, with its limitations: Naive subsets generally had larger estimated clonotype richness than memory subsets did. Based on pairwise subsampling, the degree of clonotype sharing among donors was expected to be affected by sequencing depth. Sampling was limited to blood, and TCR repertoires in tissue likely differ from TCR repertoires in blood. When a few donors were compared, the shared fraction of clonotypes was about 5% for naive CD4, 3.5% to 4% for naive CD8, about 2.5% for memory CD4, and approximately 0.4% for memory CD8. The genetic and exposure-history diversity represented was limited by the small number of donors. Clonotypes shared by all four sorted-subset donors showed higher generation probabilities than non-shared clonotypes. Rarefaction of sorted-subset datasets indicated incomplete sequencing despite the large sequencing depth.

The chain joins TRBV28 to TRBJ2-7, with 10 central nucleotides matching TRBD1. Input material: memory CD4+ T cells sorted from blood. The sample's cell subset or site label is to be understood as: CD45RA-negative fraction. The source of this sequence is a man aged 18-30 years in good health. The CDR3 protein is CASTQPGQGIYEQYF. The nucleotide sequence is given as TGTGCCAGCACTCAGCCGGGACAGGGGATCTACGAGCAGTACTTC.